This T cell receptor (beta chain) was recorded in a study of post-analysis software for immune sequencing data. Study as a whole: The courses of disease that were included comprised relapsing-remitting, secondary progressive and progressive-relapsing multiple sclerosis. The study, taken as a whole, reports: There were about five TRBV segments more frequent in patients than controls, and TRBV5-6, TRBV5-1 and TRBV20-1 were among them.

Each TCR beta cDNA library carried unique molecular identifiers. Each CDR3 protein gets one entry after TCRdb re-called the PCR reads with MiXCR. The sample consists of 600,000 to 750,000 distinct CDR3 sequences, over 45% of them appearing once. In regard to this clonotype: No antigen is known for it.

The CDR3 is made up of 16 amino acids. Losses at the gene ends were 5 bases for V and 0 bases for J; bases not matched to a gene: 10. Germline CDR1 and CDR2: SQVTM and ANQGSEA. This TCR derives from a girl aged 2 to 10 with multiple sclerosis. Sequenced sample: blood. The V and J genes are TRBV29-1 and TRBJ1-1, with 9 bases aligning to TRBD1. DNA for the CDR3: TGCAGCGTTATACCGGGACAGGGACTAATGAACACTGAAGCTTTCTTT. It yields the protein CSVIPGQGLMNTEAFF. The whole variable domain, filled in from reference TRBV29-1 and TRBJ1-1, reads SAVISQKPSRDICQRGTSLTIQCQVDSQVTMMFWYRQQPGQSLTLIATANQGSEATYESGFVIDKFPISRPNLTFSTLTVSNMSPEDSSIYLCSVIPGQGLMNTEAFFGQGTRLTVV.